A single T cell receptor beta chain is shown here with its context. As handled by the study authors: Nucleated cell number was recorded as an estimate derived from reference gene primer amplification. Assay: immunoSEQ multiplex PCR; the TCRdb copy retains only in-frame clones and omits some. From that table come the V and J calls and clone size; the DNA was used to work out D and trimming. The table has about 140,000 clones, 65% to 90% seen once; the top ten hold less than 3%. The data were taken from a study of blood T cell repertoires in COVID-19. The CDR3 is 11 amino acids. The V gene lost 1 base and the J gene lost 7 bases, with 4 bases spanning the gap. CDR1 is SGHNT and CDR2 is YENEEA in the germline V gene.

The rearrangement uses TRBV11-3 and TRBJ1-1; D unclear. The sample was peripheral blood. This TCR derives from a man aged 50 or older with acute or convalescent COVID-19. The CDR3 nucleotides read TGTGCCAGCAGCTTAGGCAGTGAAGCTTTCTTT. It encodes CASSLGSEAFF.